This T cell receptor beta chain stems from a study of blood T cells in healthy people across ages. Comments on this clonotype: What it binds is unknown.

Overall study findings and caveats: Not knowing donor CMV status may have confounded expanded clonotype changes.

A second about 6 to 11 cycle PCR used barcoded and J-beta primers. TCRdb processed the 5' RACE reads anew with MiXCR; each CDR3 protein has one entry. The top ten hold approximately 12% of the sample, which has about 620,000 distinct CDR3 sequences, roughly half seen once. Samples each yielded at least 5 micrograms of total RNA. The trim removed 5 bases at V and 4 bases at J, leaving 4 bases unmatched. CDR3 length: 15 residues. The germline V gene has CDR1 SGHTA and CDR2 FQGTGA. The sequencing input was blood. The chain uses TRBV7-3 and TRBJ2-3; TRBD2 matches at 12 bases. The TCR comes from a woman aged 80 or older in good health. The CDR3 protein is CASSRLAGEADTQYF. The CDR3 DNA reads as TGTGCCAGCAGCAGACTAGCGGGAGAGGCAGATACGCAGTATTTT.